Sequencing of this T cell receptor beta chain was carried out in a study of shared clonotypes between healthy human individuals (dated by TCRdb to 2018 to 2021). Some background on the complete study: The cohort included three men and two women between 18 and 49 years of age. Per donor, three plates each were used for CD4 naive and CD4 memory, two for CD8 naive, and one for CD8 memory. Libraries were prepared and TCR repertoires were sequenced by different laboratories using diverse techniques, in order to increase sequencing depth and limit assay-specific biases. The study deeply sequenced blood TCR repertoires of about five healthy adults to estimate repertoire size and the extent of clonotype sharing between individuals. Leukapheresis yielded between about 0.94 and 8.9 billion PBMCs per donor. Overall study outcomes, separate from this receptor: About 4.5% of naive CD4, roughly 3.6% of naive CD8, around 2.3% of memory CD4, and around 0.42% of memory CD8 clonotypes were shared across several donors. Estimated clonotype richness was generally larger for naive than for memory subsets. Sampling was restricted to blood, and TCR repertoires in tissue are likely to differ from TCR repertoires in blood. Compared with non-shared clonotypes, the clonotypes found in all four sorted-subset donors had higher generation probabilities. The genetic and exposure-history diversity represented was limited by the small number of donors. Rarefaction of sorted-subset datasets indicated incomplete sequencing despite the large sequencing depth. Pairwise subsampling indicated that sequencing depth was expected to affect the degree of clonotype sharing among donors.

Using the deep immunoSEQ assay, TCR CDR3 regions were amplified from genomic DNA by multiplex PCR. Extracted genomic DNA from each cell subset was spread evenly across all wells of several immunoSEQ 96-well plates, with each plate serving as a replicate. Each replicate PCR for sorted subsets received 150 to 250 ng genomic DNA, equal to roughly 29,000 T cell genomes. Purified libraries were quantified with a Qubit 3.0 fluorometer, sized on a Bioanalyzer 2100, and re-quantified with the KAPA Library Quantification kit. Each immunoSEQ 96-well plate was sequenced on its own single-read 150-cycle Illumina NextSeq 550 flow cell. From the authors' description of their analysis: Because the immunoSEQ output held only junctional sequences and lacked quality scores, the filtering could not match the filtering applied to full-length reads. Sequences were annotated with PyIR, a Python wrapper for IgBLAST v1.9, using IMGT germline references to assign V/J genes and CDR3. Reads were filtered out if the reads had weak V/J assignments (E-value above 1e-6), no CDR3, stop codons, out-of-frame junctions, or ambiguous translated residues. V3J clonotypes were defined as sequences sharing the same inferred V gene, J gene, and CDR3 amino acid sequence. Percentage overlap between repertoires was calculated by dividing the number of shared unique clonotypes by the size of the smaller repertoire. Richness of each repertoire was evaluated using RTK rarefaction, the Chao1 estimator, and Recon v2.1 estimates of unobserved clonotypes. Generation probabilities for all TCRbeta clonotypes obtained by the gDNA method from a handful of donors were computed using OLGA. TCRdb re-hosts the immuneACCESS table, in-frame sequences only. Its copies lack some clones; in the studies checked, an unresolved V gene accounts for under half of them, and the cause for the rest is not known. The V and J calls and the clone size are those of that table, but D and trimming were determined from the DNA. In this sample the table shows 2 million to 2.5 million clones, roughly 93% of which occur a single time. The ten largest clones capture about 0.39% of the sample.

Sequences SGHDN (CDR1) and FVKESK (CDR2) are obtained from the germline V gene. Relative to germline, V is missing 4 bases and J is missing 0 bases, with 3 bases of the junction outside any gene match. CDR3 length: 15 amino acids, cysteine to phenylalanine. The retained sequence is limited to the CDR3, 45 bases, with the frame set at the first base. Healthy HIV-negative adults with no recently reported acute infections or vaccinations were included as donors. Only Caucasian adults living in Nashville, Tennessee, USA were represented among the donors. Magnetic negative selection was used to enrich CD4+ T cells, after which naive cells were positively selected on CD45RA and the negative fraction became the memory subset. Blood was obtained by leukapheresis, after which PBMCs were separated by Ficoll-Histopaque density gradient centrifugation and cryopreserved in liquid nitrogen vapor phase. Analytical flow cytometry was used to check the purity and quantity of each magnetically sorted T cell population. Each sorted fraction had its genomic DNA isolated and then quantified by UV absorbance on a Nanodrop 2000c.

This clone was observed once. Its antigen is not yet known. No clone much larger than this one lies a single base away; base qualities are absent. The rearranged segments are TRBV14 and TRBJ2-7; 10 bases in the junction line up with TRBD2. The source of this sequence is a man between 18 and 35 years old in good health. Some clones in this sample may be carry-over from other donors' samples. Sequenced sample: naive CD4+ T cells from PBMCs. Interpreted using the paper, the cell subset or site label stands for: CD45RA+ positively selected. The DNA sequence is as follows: TGTGCCAGCAGCCCGAGACTAGCGGGCTCCTACGAGCAGTACTTC. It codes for CASSPRLAGSYEQYF.